This T cell receptor (beta chain) was captured by sequencing in a study of blood T cells in healthy people across ages. For this clonotype: Its antigen is not identified.

CDR3 length equals 18 residues. With V trimmed by 1 base and J by 5 bases, 14 bases remained unmatched. Germline V CDR1 and CDR2: LGHNT, FRNRAP. Donor samples were obtained from healthy Caucasian individuals from Russia, aged about 6 to 90. The study, taken as a whole, reports: Lack of knowledge of donor CMV status possibly confounded expanded clonotype changes.

Together with a sample-barcoded 5' primer, a J-beta primer mix was included in a second PCR lasting about 7 to 11 cycles. One entry per CDR3 protein results from TCRdb running MiXCR on the 5' RACE reads. The table has some 760,000 distinct CDR3 sequences, roughly 25% seen once. These data also formed part of another study, on T cells of mothers and their children. From that report: Study donors consisted of three healthy Caucasian mothers and their six children. Each child contributed around 3 million TCR beta CDR3 reads, while each mother contributed over 9 million.

This receptor was obtained from a boy aged 5-17 years in good health. The genes are TRBV12-5 and TRBJ1-1; 9 positions agree with TRBD1. Sequenced input: blood. The CDR3 here is CASGLGSGWDRVGTEAFF. Here the CDR3 DNA reads TGTGCTAGTGGTTTGGGATCCGGTTGGGACAGGGTTGGGACTGAAGCTTTCTTT.